This T cell receptor beta chain was identified during a study of T cells in Graves' hyperthyroidism and ophthalmopathy. On the study more broadly: Peripheral blood was drawn at first diagnosis, prior to all treatment. Study results and limitations: Ophthalmopathy was predicted by the model a median of about 6.7 months ahead of onset. In the blood, most expanded thyroid clonotypes above 0.001 appeared as well.

Germline CDR1 is SGHTA and CDR2 is FQGNSA. J was trimmed by 5 bases and V by 1 base; bases with no gene match: 7. This CDR3 comprises 15 residues. Researchers amplified the TCR beta CDR3 regions from RNA transcripts. RT-PCR in the first round (using the HTBI primer set) targeted the TCR CDR3. MiXCR was run by TCRdb on the multiplex PCR reads, yielding one entry per CDR3 protein. Here the sample spans 640,000 or so distinct CDR3 sequences, roughly 15% being singletons. This clonotype was detected many times. The target antigen is unknown. The diagnostic basis comprised clinical symptoms, serum thyroxine and TRAb, thyroid ultrasound and orbital computed tomography.

The origin of this receptor is a woman aged 35 to 49 with Graves' ophthalmopathy. This chain joins TRBV7-2 and TRBJ2-5; 7 positions agree with TRBD2. What was sequenced was blood. In DNA, the CDR3 is TGTGCCAGCAGCTTAGGGAGCGGGATCCCGGAGACCCAGTACTTC. Its translation is CASSLGSGIPETQYF.